These 8 T cell receptor beta chains were sequenced from one sample in a study of T cell clonality in common variable immunodeficiency. This table comes from immunoSEQ multiplex PCR, and its TCRdb copy is limited to in-frame clones, with some not included. The sample counts 40,000 to 50,000 clones, none seen once; the ten largest own about 10%. Sequenced: peripheral blood mononuclear cells. All receptors come from a person between 18 and 75 years old in good health.

This clone was observed at least ten times. The CDR3 end lies 3 residues beyond the end of the read and is filled in from the germline J gene. The chain couples TRBV14 to TRBJ2-7; D is perhaps TRBD1 (6 bases). V lost 4 bases, J lost 4 bases, and 17 bases lay in between. CDR3 length: 15 amino acids. From germline, CDR1 is SGHDN and CDR2 FVKESK. The CDR3: CASSRTDRTNYEQYF. The sequenced part of the CDR3 DNA is TGTGCCAGCAGCCGAACAGACAGGACAAATTACGAG. Together with reference TRBV14 and TRBJ2-7, the CDR3 gives the full variable domain: EAGVTQFPSHSVIEKGQTVTLRCDPISGHDNLYWYRRVMGKEIKFLLHFVKESKQDESGMPNNRFLAERTGGTYSTLKVQPAELEDSGVYFCASSRTDRTNYEQYFGPGTRLTVT.

At least ten counts were recorded for this clone. The read ends 3 residues shy of where the CDR3 ends; the end is completed using the germline J gene. The chain is built from TRBV18 and TRBJ2-7; 10 positions agree with TRBD2. The CDR3 is 17 amino acids. After removal of 0 bases from V and 1 base from J, the junction contained 6 bases not matched to a gene. The germline gives CDR1 KGHSH, CDR2 LQKENI. The covered CDR3 bases are TGTGCCAGCTCACCACCGGCTAGCGGGGGCCATTCCTACGAG. Encoded protein: CASSPPASGGHSYE. From start to end, the CDR3 is CASSPPASGGHSYEQYF.

This clone was seen ten or more times. The missing CDR3 end, 3 residues past where the read stops, is filled in from the germline J gene. This chain uses TRBV15 with TRBJ2-5; possible D gene TRBD1, 5 bases. CDR3 length equals 15 residues. V was trimmed by 1 base and J by 5 bases, leaving 14 bases between them. Germline V gene sequence: CDR1 LNHNV, CDR2 YYDKDF (reference sequence). The CDR3 region is CATSRGTRPQETQYF. The CDR3 DNA, read in part, is TGTGCCACCAGCAGAGGGACAAGGCCCCAGGAGACC.

The table lists this clone with many counts. The read falls 3 residues short of the CDR3 end, and the missing part is taken from the germline J gene. The genes are TRBV2 and TRBJ2-7, with TRBD1 matching 7 bases. V shed 7 bases, J shed 6 bases, and the junction held 18 bases outside the gene matches. CDR1 is SNHLY and CDR2 is FYNNEI in the germline V gene. The CDR3 consists of 16 residues. The chain's CDR3 is CASILPRRQGMGEQYF. The DNA read from the CDR3 is TGTGCCAGCATACTCCCCCGACGACAGGGTATGGGCGAG.

This clone was seen many times. The CDR3 is cut off 3 residues early in the read; its end comes from the germline J gene. The chain combines TRBV5-1 with TRBJ2-2; a weak D match, TRBD2 (6 bases). Germline V lookup: CDR1 SGHRS, CDR2 YFSETQ. Trimming took off 5 bases at V and 6 bases at J, with 20 bases between the two ends. The CDR3 runs 16 residues. Incomplete CDR3 DNA: TGCGCCAGCAGGCCTACGGGGGTAATAGGTGCCGGGGAG. This sequence encodes CASRPTGVIGAGE. The entire CDR3 sequence reads CASRPTGVIGAGELFF.

This clone was seen repeatedly, ten times or more. With the read ending 3 residues before the CDR3 end, the germline J gene is used to fill in that end. The chain combines TRBV5-1 with TRBJ2-5, with TRBD1 identical over 9 bases. The CDR3 runs 14 residues. Germline V gene lookup returns CDR1 SGHRS and CDR2 YFSETQ. V lost 0 bases to trimming and J lost 4 bases; unmatched junction nucleotides: 1. CDR3 loop: CASSLGQGVETQYF. Partial CDR3 DNA: TGCGCCAGCAGCTTGGGACAGGGGGTAGAGACC.

This clone was counted ten times or more. The sequenced fragment ends 3 residues before the CDR3 boundary, so the rest is inferred from the germline J gene. The rearrangement uses TRBV10-3 and TRBJ2-3; 8 bases are shared with TRBD1. The CDR3 loop spans 15 amino acids. Unmatched junction bases numbered 10, after V lost 5 bases and J lost 6 bases. Germline V gene sequence: CDR1 ENHRY, CDR2 SYGVKD. The sequenced CDR3 bases are TGTGCCATCAGTCAGGGGGCGCGTAGTCCCGATACG. It specifies CAISQGARSPDT. The whole CDR3 reads CAISQGARSPDTQYF.

This clone was counted ten times or more. The observed sequence ends 3 residues before the CDR3 terminus, with the missing tail filled in from the germline J gene. The chain employs TRBV20-1 and TRBJ2-7; no clear D. The CDR3 consists of 12 residues. From germline, CDR1 is DFQATT and CDR2 SNEGSKA (reference sequence). Trimming took off 6 bases at V and 0 bases at J, with 9 bases between the two ends. The CDR3 bases that were read are TGCAGTGCATCACTGATCTCCTACGAG. Translation gives CSASLISYE. The full CDR3 sequence reads CSASLISYEQYF.